This T cell receptor beta chain was recorded in a study of shared clonotypes between healthy human individuals. Study context: The study enrolled a couple of women and a few men aged 18 to 49. Each donor's CD4 naive and CD4 memory cells filled three plates apiece, CD8 naive two, and CD8 memory one.

The CDR3 length is 15 residues. The J segment lost 1 base and the V segment lost 2 bases, leaving 4 bases of the junction unmatched. Germline values: CDR1 LNHDA, CDR2 SQIVND (reference sequence). Running of the assay took place at deep level. TCRdb keeps only in-frame clones here, not all; method: immunoSEQ multiplex PCR. In the table there are fewer than 200,000 clones, 80% to 95% of which are singletons. The specimen was naive CD4+ T cells sorted from blood. Subset denoted: CD45RA+ positively selected. This clonotype originated in a woman aged 30 to 39 in good health. J is TRBJ1-2 and V is TRBV19; 7 bases match TRBD1. The DNA of the CDR3 is TGTGCCAGTAGTATACTGACAGGGAGTAACTATGGCTACACCTTC. This encodes CASSILTGSNYGYTF.